The 23 T cell receptor beta chains below come from one sample, sequenced in a study of blood T cell repertoires in COVID-19. Assay: immunoSEQ multiplex PCR; the TCRdb copy retains only in-frame clones and omits some. The sample shows roughly 390,000 clones, around 87% of them seen only once. The sequencing input was peripheral blood. All receptors come from a woman aged 30 to 39 with COVID-19, enrolled during active disease.

In this sample, this clone turned up once. The CDR3 bases are TGTGCCAGCAGCAACGATCCGGGGTGGGACACTGAAGCTTTCTTT. The encoded protein is CASSNDPGWDTEAFF. This chain joins TRBV21-1 and TRBJ1-1. TRBV21-1 is termed a pseudogene. This CDR3 region has 15 residues.

The chain carries TRBV29-1 and TRBJ2-2; 8 positions match TRBD1. This CDR3 contains 15 residues. Germline CDR1 SQVTM, CDR2 ANQGSEA. The trim removed 7 bases at V and 2 bases at J, leaving 9 bases unmatched. This chain's CDR3 is CSADDDRGNTGELFF. In DNA form, the CDR3 reads TGCAGCGCCGACGACGACAGGGGCAACACCGGGGAGCTGTTTTTT.

The V call is TRBV30, the J call TRBJ2-7, with D possibly being TRBD2 (6 bases). V dropped 0 bases and J dropped 0 bases, with 15 bases sitting between them. Germline-derived CDR1 and CDR2 are GTSNPN and SVGIG (reference sequence). The CDR3 loop spans 16 amino acids. The CDR3 spells CAWSVRYGGSSYEQYF. The CDR3 DNA follows: TGTGCCTGGAGTGTACGCTACGGGGGAAGCTCCTACGAGCAGTACTTC.

The V and J genes are TRBV6-5 and TRBJ1-1; TRBD1 matches 8 bases. J was trimmed by 11 bases and V by 4 bases; bases with no gene match: 6. CDR3 length: 12 amino acids. Germline loops: CDR1 MNHEY, CDR2 SVGAGI. The chain's CDR3 is CASSSGGADAFF. The CDR3 nucleotides are TGTGCCAGCAGTTCAGGGGGCGCGGATGCTTTCTTT.

The chain couples TRBV25-1 to TRBJ2-3; D might be TRBD1 (5 bases). The CDR3 is 16 amino acids. V lost 7 bases and J 4 bases, leaving 21 bases between the germline ends. Germline V CDR1 and CDR2: MGHDK, SYGVNS. The CDR3 region has the DNA TGTGCCAGCACCCCCGTCGACAGTGGTGAGGCAGATACGCAGTATTTT. Translating it yields CASTPVDSGEADTQYF.

The rearrangement joins TRBV29-1 to TRBJ1-2, with TRBD1 matching over 7 bases. This CDR3 spans 12 amino acids. In germline, CDR1 is SQVTM, CDR2 ANQGSEA. Losses at the gene ends were 7 bases for V and 4 bases for J; bases not matched to a gene: 6. The CDR3: CSARTGAYGYTF. DNA of the CDR3: TGCAGCGCACGCACAGGGGCCTATGGCTACACCTTC.

This chain connects TRBV5-1 to TRBJ2-5; D gene uncertain. The V end was cut by 0 bases, the J end by 2 bases, with 11 bases between. The germline V gene has CDR1 SGHRS and CDR2 YFSETQ. This CDR3 region has 15 residues. The DNA of the CDR3 is TGCGCCAGCAGCTTGGCCACCTCGAGGCAAGAGACCCAGTACTTC. Amino acids: CASSLATSRQETQYF. Using reference TRBV5-1 and TRBJ2-5 for the parts outside the CDR3, the full variable domain is KAGVTQTPRYLIKTRGQQVTLSCSPISGHRSVSWYQQTPGQGLQFLFEYFSETQRNKGNFPGRFSGRQFSNSRSEMNVSTLELGDSALYLCASSLATSRQETQYFGPGTRLLVL.

Of note for this clone: At one boundary the junction diverges from the germline segment, which might be a read error. V and J are TRBV2 and TRBJ2-3; 8 bases align to TRBD1. This CDR3 comprises 16 residues. Germline values: CDR1 SNHLY, CDR2 FYNNEI. CDR3 protein: CASSEGSAGGTDTQYF. DNA for the CDR3: TGTGCCAGCAGTGAAGGGTCGGCAGGGGGCACGGATACGCAGTATTTT.

The V call is TRBV9, the J call TRBJ2-7, with TRBD2 as a possible D gene (6 bases). Germline V lookup: CDR1 SGDLS, CDR2 YYNGEE. The CDR3 has 14 residues. Trimming cost V 0 bases and J 2 bases, with 9 bases left between them. The CDR3 DNA reads as TGTGCCAGCAGCGTAGGGGACTTTACCTACGAGCAGTACTTC. Translation gives CASSVGDFTYEQYF.

This chain uses TRBV3-1 (or the pseudogene TRBV3-2) with TRBJ1-4; D remains unclear. This CDR3 is 16 amino acids long. The germline V gene has CDR1 LGHDT and CDR2 YNNKEL (reference sequence). Trimming pared 0 bases from V and 7 bases from J, leaving 15 bases between. CDR3 residues: CASSQDLGLPAEKLFF. The DNA of the CDR3 is TGTGCCAGCAGCCAAGATCTTGGGCTCCCGGCTGAAAAACTGTTTTTT.

The chain links TRBV18 to TRBJ2-7, with 16 bases fitting TRBD2. The CDR3 contains 17 residues. CDR1 is KGHSH, CDR2 LQKENI, per germline. Trimming cost V 6 bases and J 4 bases; bases outside gene matches: 9. The CDR3 DNA reads as TGTGCCAGCTCCCTTGGGACTAGCGGGAGGGCCGTATACGAGCAGTACTTC. Residues: CASSLGTSGRAVYEQYF.

The rearrangement links TRBV29-1 to TRBJ1-1; D is possibly TRBD1 (5 bases). This CDR3 is built from 15 residues. V lost 6 bases and J 0 bases, leaving 17 bases between the germline ends. Germline V lookup: CDR1 SQVTM, CDR2 ANQGSEA. The CDR3 nucleotides are TGCAGCGTCCGCGGGGGGGACCTGATGAACACTGAAGCTTTCTTT. Encoded protein: CSVRGGDLMNTEAFF.

The rearrangement joins TRBV5-4 to TRBJ2-7, with 7 bases identical to TRBD2. J gave up 5 bases and V 4 bases, and 12 bases lay outside the gene matches. CDR1 is SGHNT, CDR2 YYREEE, per germline (reference sequence). CDR3 length: 15 amino acids. The CDR3 DNA sequence: TGTGCCAGCAGCCCTCTAGGGAGGGGAGAAGACGAGCAGTACTTC. It encodes CASSPLGRGEDEQYF.

The CDR3: CASSEARGAPGNTIYF. DNA for the CDR3: TGTGCCAGCAGTGAAGCACGGGGGGCACCTGGAAACACCATATATTTT. The rearrangement uses TRBV6-1 and TRBJ1-3; D is possibly TRBD1 (6 bases). The CDR3 totals 16 residues. V lost 0 bases and J lost 2, with 11 bases in between. In germline, CDR1 is MNHNS, CDR2 SASEGT.

The rearrangement joins TRBV6-5 to TRBJ2-7; no firm D call. Germline V gene sequence: CDR1 MNHEY, CDR2 SVGAGI. CDR3 length: 15 residues. With 6 bases removed from V and 2 bases from J, the gap between germline ends came to 17 bases. CDR3 coding DNA: TGTGCCAGCAGGGAGTTTGCCGCGCTTGCCTACGAGCAGTACTTC. Protein sequence: CASREFAALAYEQYF.

This chain joins TRBV28 and TRBJ1-3, with 9 bases that match TRBD1. After removal of 5 bases from V and 6 bases from J, the junction contained 8 bases not matched to a gene. There are 15 residues in the CDR3. Germline CDR1 MDHEN, CDR2 SYDVKM. The CDR3 reads CASSTRGTGQNTIYF. The CDR3 DNA sequence: TGTGCCAGCAGTACGCGGGGGACAGGGCAAAACACCATATATTTT.

This clone was picked up one time. CDR3 loop: CASIRQGASNTGELFF. The DNA for the CDR3 is TGTGCCAGTATCCGGCAGGGGGCATCTAACACCGGGGAGCTGTTTTTT. The chain couples TRBV19 to TRBJ2-2, with 8 bases identical to TRBD1. Germline values: CDR1 LNHDA, CDR2 SQIVND (reference sequence). Trimming removed 7 bases from V and 2 bases from J; junction bases left unmatched: 9. The CDR3 runs to 16 residues.

The chain links TRBV5-6 to TRBJ2-7, with 11 bases fitting TRBD2. The V gene's germline CDR1 is SGHDT and CDR2 YYEEEE. V lost 4 bases and J lost 6; bases outside the gene matches: 6. The CDR3 spans 14 residues. CDR3: CASSILAGEGEQYF. The CDR3 DNA follows: TGTGCCAGCAGCATACTAGCGGGAGAAGGCGAGCAGTACTTC.

The J gene is TRBJ2-3, the V gene TRBV5-8; 7 bases agree with TRBD1. Germline V CDR1 and CDR2: SGHTS, YDEGEE. There are 16 residues in the CDR3. V lost 0 bases, J lost 2 bases, and 6 bases stayed unmatched. CDR3 protein: CASSLGTGSLTDTQYF. CDR3 in DNA: TGTGCCAGCAGCTTGGGGACAGGCTCACTCACAGATACGCAGTATTTT.

The rearrangement uses TRBV28 and TRBJ1-2; TRBD1 is a possible D gene (5 bases). Germline-derived CDR1 and CDR2 are MDHEN and SYDVKM. Between the trimmed V and J ends, which lost 3 bases and 8 bases, there was a span of 10 bases. This CDR3 has 12 residues. The CDR3: CASSLAGWGYTF. CDR3 sequence (DNA): TGTGCCAGCAGTTTGGCAGGGTGGGGCTACACCTTC.

The chain couples TRBV5-8 to TRBJ2-3; D is perhaps TRBD2 (5 bases). Trimming shortened V by 3 bases and J by 0 bases, and 5 bases separated the two germline ends. CDR1 and CDR2 from the germline V gene are SGHTS and YDEGEE. The CDR3 is made up of 13 amino acids. The CDR3, as DNA: TGTGCCAGCAGCTGGAGGAGCACAGATACGCAGTATTTT. This sequence encodes CASSWRSTDTQYF.

The rearrangement links TRBV7-2 to TRBJ2-3; D is perhaps TRBD2 (6 bases). Per germline, CDR1 SGHTA and CDR2 FQGNSA. The length of the CDR3 is 13 residues. V was cut by 8 bases and J by 7 bases, with 16 bases left in between. CDR3 sequence: CASGGGLSHTQYF. In DNA, the CDR3 is TGTGCCAGCGGGGGAGGACTCAGCCATACGCAGTATTTT. The variable domain in full, with the rest retrieved from reference TRBV7-2 and TRBJ2-3, is GAGVSQSPSNKVTEKGKDVELRCDPISGHTALYWYRQSLGQGLEFLIYFQGNSAPDKSGLPSDRFSAERTGGSVSTLTIQRTQQEDSAVYLCASGGGLSHTQYFGPGTRLTVL.

This rearrangement joins TRBV10-3 to TRBJ2-1; 8 nucleotides line up with TRBD2. Per the germline V gene, CDR1 is ENHRY and CDR2 is SYGVKD. This CDR3 is 12 amino acids long. V trimming: 6 bases; J trimming: 8 bases; junction bases outside the gene matches: 3. The CDR3 DNA follows: TGTGCCATCAGGACTAGCGAGGATGAGCAGTTCTTC. Its translation is CAIRTSEDEQFF.